This TCR beta chain was sequenced during a study of blood T cell repertoires in COVID-19. Study summary: From T cells, B-cell-depleted T cells, or PBMCs came the material, which was cDNA or gDNA.

Assay used: immunoSEQ multiplex PCR; TCRdb lists only in-frame clones, some missing. The data show 200,000 to 300,000 clones, approximately 86% seen once. This sequence was found in a man aged 25 to 45 with active or convalescent COVID-19. Sequencing input: peripheral blood.

In DNA form, the CDR3 reads TGTGCCAGCAGCTTATCTAGCGGCAACACCGGGGAGCTGTTTTTT. Its protein is CASSLSSGNTGELFF. The chain has TRBV7-9 and TRBJ2-2, with 7 bases that match TRBD2. The V gene end was trimmed by 2 bases and the J gene end by 2 bases; junction bases not matched to a gene: 2. This CDR3 has 15 residues. Germline CDR1 is SEHNR and CDR2 is FQNEAQ (reference sequence).